One sample yielded the 21 T cell receptor beta chains listed below, sequenced in a study of CD8 T cells in ankylosing spondylitis. Each CDR3 protein gets one entry after TCRdb re-called the 5' RACE reads with MiXCR. In the table there are about 36,000 distinct CDR3 sequences, 13% of which are singletons. Sequencing used synovial fluid, either unsorted or a sorted T cell fraction (not recorded which). The receptors shown here come from a male donor with ankylosing spondylitis.

The chain recombines TRBV5-6 with TRBJ2-7; D possibly corresponds to TRBD2 (5 bases). The CDR3 is 15 residues long. V was clipped by 0 bases and J by 2 bases, with 12 bases between them. The germline CDR1 and CDR2 sequences are SGHDT and YYEEEE. This CDR3 reads CASSLAGLYPYEQYF. The CDR3 region has the DNA TGTGCCAGCAGCTTGGCCGGACTGTACCCCTACGAGCAGTACTTC.

This clonotype was recorded a few times. The junction and the germline gene differ at one end; a read error may be behind it. The chain carries TRBV4-3 and TRBJ2-5; 10 bases are a match to TRBD1. This CDR3 region has 15 residues. Germline assignment: CDR1 LGHNA and CDR2 YSLEER. This chain's CDR3 is CVSSQGTGAQETQYF. CDR3 DNA sequence: TGCGTCAGCAGCCAAGGGACAGGGGCGCAAGAGACCCAGTACTTC.

Ten or more counts support this clonotype. The genes are TRBV9 and TRBJ2-2; 8 bases fit TRBD2. The CDR3 totals 19 residues. From germline, CDR1 is SGDLS and CDR2 YYNGEE. V lost 1 base to trimming and J lost 4 bases; unmatched junction nucleotides: 15. CDR3 amino acids: CASSVPHKAAGVATGELFF. The CDR3 DNA sequence: TGTGCCAGCAGCGTACCCCACAAAGCAGCGGGGGTAGCCACCGGGGAGCTGTTTTTT.

In this sample, this clonotype turned up a few times. The gene calls are TRBV27 and TRBJ2-1; D may be TRBD1 (6 bases). The CDR3 has 15 amino acids. Germline V gives CDR1 MNHEY, CDR2 SMNVEV (reference sequence). Trimming shortened V by 4 bases and J by 7 bases, and 17 bases separated the two germline ends. CDR3 DNA sequence: TGTGCCAGCAGTTATACAGGGTTGATCGCGAATGAGCAGTTCTTC. This gives the protein CASSYTGLIANEQFF.

V usage is TRBV6-4 and J usage is TRBJ1-1; D remains ambiguous. V lost 3 bases to trimming and J lost 5 bases, with 13 bases between them. The CDR3 sequence is 14 residues long. Per the germline V gene, CDR1 is MRHNA and CDR2 is SNTAGT. The chain's CDR3 is CASSESRAGTEAFF. The DNA of the CDR3 is TGTGCCAGCAGTGAATCTCGAGCGGGGACTGAAGCTTTCTTT.

This clonotype has a count of ten or more. The chain uses TRBV4-3 and TRBJ1-2; D gene uncertain. The CDR3 is 13 amino acids. CDR1 is LGHNA, CDR2 YSLEER, per germline. V shed 8 bases and J shed 1 base, with 11 bases lying between them. CDR3 nucleotides: TGCGCCAGCCGGTCAACAGATAACTATGGCTACACCTTC. It specifies CASRSTDNYGYTF.

This clonotype was picked up many times. The CDR3 coding sequence is TGTGCCAGCAGCTACGACAGAACCGTCGACGAGCAGTACTTC. Translation: CASSYDRTVDEQYF. The chain combines TRBV12-3 or TRBV12-4 with TRBJ2-7; D is possibly TRBD1 (5 bases). V gave up 6 bases and J gave up 5 bases, with 17 bases separating them. The CDR3 is made up of 14 amino acids.

This clonotype was observed a handful of times. The chain is built from TRBV7-2 and TRBJ2-1, with 8 bases lining up with TRBD2. V gave up 5 bases and J gave up 7 bases; unmatched junction bases: 16. The germline gives CDR1 SGHTA, CDR2 FQGNSA. The CDR3 has 17 amino acids. The CDR3 is CASSPREGGGRWNEQFF. In nucleotides, the CDR3 is TGTGCCAGCAGCCCCCGGGAGGGCGGAGGAAGGTGGAATGAGCAGTTCTTC.

This chain uses TRBV9 with TRBJ2-5; TRBD2 matches 7 bases. This CDR3 contains 15 residues. Trimming removed 4 bases from V and 2 bases from J; junction bases left unmatched: 8. Per germline, CDR1 SGDLS and CDR2 YYNGEE. The CDR3, as DNA: TGTGCCAGCAGCCCCCTCGGGGAGGGACAAGAGACCCAGTACTTC. As protein: CASSPLGEGQETQYF.

This clonotype occurred many times. The chain uses TRBV29-1 and TRBJ2-7; D not resolved. The germline V gene encodes CDR1 SQVTM and CDR2 ANQGSEA. Deletions cut 7 bases from V and 2 bases from J, with 9 bases between. This CDR3 spans 11 amino acids. The CDR3 DNA follows: TGCAGCGCATCGGCCCCCTACGAGCAGTACTTC. Translated: CSASAPYEQYF.

The rearrangement uses TRBV5-1 and TRBJ2-7, with a tentative D call TRBD1 (6 bases). Trimming took 7 bases from V and 0 from J, leaving 11 bases between them. In germline, CDR1 is SGHRS, CDR2 YFSETQ. This CDR3 contains 13 residues. This CDR3 is CASSGTSSYEQYF. CDR3 DNA: TGCGCCAGCTCCGGGACAAGCTCCTACGAGCAGTACTTC.

There are many counts of this clonotype. The chain carries TRBV7-2 and TRBJ2-6; D gene ambiguous. V lost 2 bases to trimming and J lost 0 bases, with 5 bases between them. Germline V gene lookup returns CDR1 SGHTA and CDR2 FQGNSA. CDR3 length: 15 amino acids. CDR3 sequence (DNA): TGTGCCAGCAGCTTATTAAACTCTGGGGCCAACGTCCTGACTTTC. This encodes CASSLLNSGANVLTF.

There are a few counts of this clonotype. The rearrangement links TRBV14 to TRBJ2-1; 11 nucleotides line up with TRBD1. Germline CDR1 and CDR2: SGHDN and FVKESK. The J segment lost 4 bases and the V segment lost 3 bases, leaving 8 bases of the junction unmatched. The CDR3 covers 17 residues. The CDR3 DNA is TGTGCCAGCAGCCACACCAAAGGACAGGGGGCATACAATGAGCAGTTCTTC. Translation: CASSHTKGQGAYNEQFF.

The V and J genes are TRBV11-2 and TRBJ2-5; tentatively, D is TRBD1 (5 bases). The CDR3 consists of 15 residues. Trimming took off 1 base at V and 5 bases at J, with 14 bases between the two ends. Germline loops: CDR1 SGHAT, CDR2 FQNNGV. The CDR3 spells CASSLVKGVGETQYF. CDR3 DNA: TGTGCCAGCAGCTTAGTAAAAGGGGTAGGGGAGACCCAGTACTTC. Together with reference TRBV11-2 and TRBJ2-5, the CDR3 gives the full variable domain: EAGVAQSPRYKIIEKRQSVAFWCNPISGHATLYWYQQILGQGPKLLIQFQNNGVVDDSQLPKDRFSAERLKGVDSTLKIQPAKLEDSAVYLCASSLVKGVGETQYFGPGTRLLVL.

This clonotype came up a few times. J is TRBJ2-3 and V is TRBV20-1, with 10 nucleotides matching TRBD2. With 3 bases clipped from V and 2 bases from J, the junction kept 8 bases outside the gene matches. Germline CDR1 is DFQATT and CDR2 is SNEGSKA (reference sequence). The CDR3 loop spans 16 amino acids. The CDR3: CSARAVLAGVTDTQYF. The CDR3 bases are TGCAGTGCTAGGGCGGTGCTAGCGGGGGTCACAGATACGCAGTATTTT.

In its sample, this clonotype was seen a few times. The V call is TRBV6-4, the J call TRBJ2-1, with 12 positions matching TRBD2. The CDR3 contains 14 residues. The junction had 4 bases not matched to a gene; V was cut back by 6 bases and J by 7 bases. CDR1 is MRHNA, CDR2 SNTAGT, per germline. In DNA, the CDR3 is TGTGCCAGCAGCGCCGGGACTAGCGGGAATGAGCAGTTCTTC. It yields the protein CASSAGTSGNEQFF.

The chain combines TRBV3-1 with TRBJ2-1, with 10 bases aligning to TRBD2. Germline values: CDR1 LGHDT, CDR2 YNNKEL (reference sequence). The CDR3 consists of 16 residues. With 10 bases clipped from V and 0 bases from J, the junction kept 9 bases outside the gene matches. As DNA, the CDR3 is TGTGCCACCTGCCTCGGACTAGCGGACTCCTACAATGAGCAGTTCTTC. Its translation: CATCLGLADSYNEQFF.

This clonotype was seen ten or more times. J is TRBJ2-3 and V is TRBV11-2; D is possibly TRBD2 (5 bases). Trimming left V 7 bases short and J 0 bases short, with 17 bases between. The CDR3 has 16 amino acids. CDR1 is SGHAT and CDR2 is FQNNGV in the germline V gene. DNA for the CDR3: TGTGCCAGCACCAATCTACGGGGAATGAGCACAGATACGCAGTATTTT. Its translation is CASTNLRGMSTDTQYF.

In its sample, this clonotype was seen a few times. The CDR3 DNA is TGTGCCAGCAGCCAAGCGGCTAGCGGGAGCTACGAGCAGTACTTC. It codes for CASSQAASGSYEQYF. The chain has TRBV4-2 and TRBJ2-7, with TRBD2 matching over 10 bases. Germline V gene data show CDR1 as LGHNA and CDR2 as YNFKEQ. The length of the CDR3 is 15 residues. Trimming at V came to 1 base and at J to 3 bases, leaving 3 bases not matched to a gene.

This clonotype was detected many times. This chain connects TRBV6-2 or TRBV6-3 to TRBJ2-1; D is perhaps TRBD2 (6 bases). CDR3 length: 15 residues. With 3 bases removed from V and 6 bases from J, the gap between germline ends came to 15 bases. The V gene's germline CDR1 is MNHEY and CDR2 SVGEGT. The CDR3 here is CASSYGGGDLNEQFF. CDR3 nucleotides: TGTGCCAGCAGTTATGGAGGCGGGGACCTCAATGAGCAGTTCTTC.

This clonotype was recorded once. This may come from a read error, since a much larger clone is one base off. This chain links TRBV7-9 with TRBJ2-7; 7 nucleotides match TRBD1. The CDR3 totals 16 residues. Germline CDR1 and CDR2: SEHNR and FQNEAQ (reference sequence). Trimming took 5 bases from V and 7 from J; bases not matched to a gene: 17. CDR3 DNA sequence: TGTGCCAGCAGCACGCCTCCGGGACAGAGGATGGGGGAGCAGTACTTC. This sequence encodes CASSTPPGQRMGEQYF.